This is a list of T cell receptor beta chains from one sample in a study of glioma-infiltrating T cells. One entry per CDR3 protein results from TCRdb running MiXCR on the multiplex PCR reads. This sample has over 120,000 distinct CDR3 sequences; approximately 40% occur once, and the top ten carry 15% to 25%. Material for sequencing was glioma tissue, nonneoplastic brain tissue, or PBMCs (not recorded which). These receptor sequences come from a human donor with low-grade glioma or glioblastoma, undergoing nonglioma brain surgery, or in good health (not recorded which). Each CDR3 is given with its conserved first and last residue. A D gene is named only where the DNA matches it firmly. Clone size is given for some rows only: seen once, a few or many times, or a class if the clone is expanded.

>TRBD1|TRBV10-3|TRBJ1-2|NA
TGTGCCATCAGCGACAGGGACTATGGCTACACCTTC
CAISDRDYGYTF
>NA|TRBV6-1|TRBJ1-3|few
TGTGCCAGCAGTTTCTACTTGGACAGCTCTGGAAACACCATATATTTT
CASSFYLDSSGNTIYF
>NA|TRBV28|TRBJ2-4|NA
TGTGCCAGCAGTCTCAGGGGTACAGGCGTCCCTCAGTACTTC
CASSLRGTGVPQYF
>TRBD2|TRBV20-1|TRBJ2-3|NA
TGCAGTGCTAGCGGGGGGTACAGAGATACGCAGTATTTT
CSASGGYRDTQYF
>TRBD2|TRBV7-9|TRBJ2-1|few
TGTGCCAGCAGCTTAGTTGGGACTAGCCCCAACAATGAGCAGTTCTTC
CASSLVGTSPNNEQFF
>TRBD1|TRBV7-2|TRBJ2-7|NA
TGTGCCAGCAGCCCTCTGTCCGGGACAGACCACTACGAGCAGTACTTC
CASSPLSGTDHYEQYF
>TRBD2|TRBV27|TRBJ2-1|NA
TGTGCCAGCAGTTCGGGGGGGCATGAGCAGTTCTTC
CASSSGGHEQFF
>TRBD2|TRBV5-4|TRBJ2-7|NA
TGTGCCAGCAGCTATTGGACTAGCGCCTACGAGCAGTACTTC
CASSYWTSAYEQYF
>NA|TRBV6-5|TRBJ2-7|NA
TGTGCCAGCAGGTCGGACTACGAGCAGTACTTC
CASRSDYEQYF
>NA|TRBV6-1|TRBJ1-1|NA
TGTGCCATCAGGGCAGACCCGAACACTGAAGCTTTCTTT
CAIRADPNTEAFF
>TRBD2|TRBV6-2/TRBV6-3|TRBJ2-3|NA
TGTGCCATCAGCTCGACTAGCCGCACAGATACGCAGTATTTT
CAISSTSRTDTQYF
>TRBD1|TRBV20-1|TRBJ1-3|NA
TGCAGTGCTAGAAGTCCAGGGGGGTCGGACACCATATATTTT
CSARSPGGSDTIYF
>NA|TRBV27|TRBJ2-5|few
TGTGCCAGCACCCTGGGGGAGACCCAGTACTTC
CASTLGETQYF
>NA|TRBV6-1|TRBJ1-5|few
TGTGCCAGCACGTGGACTTCGGATAGCAATCAGCCCCAGCATTTT
CASTWTSDSNQPQHF
>TRBD2|TRBV20-1|TRBJ2-7|few
TGCAGTGCCGCCGGGACTAGCGGGAGAAGGGGCTCCTACGAGCAGTACTTC
CSAAGTSGRRGSYEQYF
>NA|TRBV5-4|TRBJ1-1|NA
TGTGCCAGCATCCTGACGGGGAACACTGAAGCTTTCTTT
CASILTGNTEAFF
>NA|TRBV3-1|TRBJ2-3|NA
TGTGCCAGCAGAGACCTAGGCGGGGATACGCAGTATTTT
CASRDLGGDTQYF
>NA|TRBV12-3/TRBV12-4|TRBJ2-1|NA
TGTGCCAGCAGTTCCTGGGGGAGCTCCTACAATGAGCAGTTCTTC
CASSSWGSSYNEQFF
>TRBD1|TRBV10-3|TRBJ1-3|many
TGTGCCATCAGTGAAAGGGGGACAGGAACTGGAAACACCATATATTTT
CAISERGTGTGNTIYF
>NA|TRBV25-1|TRBJ1-4|few
TGTGCCAGCAGTGAGGGAAACCCCGACGAAAAACTGTTTTTT
CASSEGNPDEKLFF
>NA|TRBV27|TRBJ1-2|few
TGTGCCAGCAGTTTGAGGGGCTCTGGCTACACCTTC
CASSLRGSGYTF
>TRBD1|TRBV28|TRBJ2-5|NA
TGTGCCAGCAGTTCTCCCTATTCCCAGACAGGGGAGACCCAGTACTTC
CASSSPYSQTGETQYF
>NA|TRBV6-1|TRBJ2-7|NA
TGTGCCAGCAGAGCAGCCTACGAGCAGTACTTC
CASRAAYEQYF
>NA|TRBV20-1|TRBJ2-7|NA
TGCAGTGCTCCCAAGGGCACAGATACGCAGTACTTC
CSAPKGTDTQYF
>NA|TRBV20-1|TRBJ2-1|NA
TGCAGTAGAGCGGTGCTTAAGCGCAATGAGCAGTTCTTC
CSRAVLKRNEQFF
>NA|TRBV6-1|TRBJ1-2|NA
TGTGCCAGCAGTGGTTTGGGGAGCTATGGCTACACCTTC
CASSGLGSYGYTF
>NA|TRBV4-2|TRBJ2-3|many
TGTGCCAGCAGCCAAAGTCCGGGGATAGGCACAGATACGCAGTATTTT
CASSQSPGIGTDTQYF
>TRBD1|TRBV6-2/TRBV6-3|TRBJ2-5|NA
TGTGCCAGCAGCTGGTCGCCGGACAGGGGACAAGAGACCCAGTACTTC
CASSWSPDRGQETQYF
>NA|TRBV4-1|TRBJ1-1|few
TGCGCCAGCAGCCAAGAAGCCTGGGCTGAAGCTTTCTTT
CASSQEAWAEAFF
>NA|TRBV6-1|TRBJ1-6|many
TGTGCCAGCAGTAAGGCGGATTCACCCCTCCACTTT
CASSKADSPLHF
>TRBD1|TRBV7-2|TRBJ1-6|NA
TGTGCCAGCAGGACCGGGACAGCTGCCTCACCCCTCCACTTT
CASRTGTAASPLHF
>NA|TRBV15|TRBJ2-1|NA
TGTGCCACCAGCAGAGCTTACGCCGACAATGAGCAGTTCTTC
CATSRAYADNEQFF
>NA|TRBV6-6|TRBJ1-3|few
TGTGCCAGCAGTTACGGTACGGATTCCAGGTACTCTGGAAACACCATATATTTT
CASSYGTDSRYSGNTIYF
>NA|TRBV6-9|TRBJ1-1|NA
TGTGCCAGCAGTTCCGGGGCTAGCACTGAAGCTTTCTTT
CASSSGASTEAFF
>TRBD1|TRBV14|TRBJ1-1|few
TGTGCCAGCAGGAGGACAGGGGGCGCGGGCAACGGGAACACTGAAGCTTTCTTT
CASRRTGGAGNGNTEAFF
>NA|TRBV4-1|TRBJ1-2|NA
TGCGCCAGCAGCCAAGGGGGGGGCGCATCCTATGGCTACACCTTC
CASSQGGGASYGYTF
>NA|TRBV6-6|TRBJ2-5|NA
TGTCCCAGCAGTTTAGCAGGGTGGGGAGAGACCCAGTACTTC
CPSSLAGWGETQYF
>NA|TRBV27|TRBJ1-5|few
TGTGCCAGCAGTTTAGGCGTAAACAATCAGCCCCAGCATTTT
CASSLGVNNQPQHF
>NA|TRBV7-9|TRBJ2-1|many
TGTGCCAGCAGTTCGGGGAATAAGGAGCAGTTCTTC
CASSSGNKEQFF
>NA|TRBV5-8|TRBJ1-1|NA
TGTGCCAGCAGCTACTGGGGCACCTACAACACTGAAGCTTTCTTT
CASSYWGTYNTEAFF
>NA|TRBV6-1|TRBJ1-1|few
TGTGCCAGCAGTAGACAGATCGAAGCTTTCTTT
CASSRQIEAFF
>NA|TRBV27|TRBJ1-2|NA
TGTGCCAGCAGTTTACCAGGGTTCTATGGCTCCACCTTC
CASSLPGFYGSTF
>NA|TRBV2|TRBJ1-4|NA
TGTGCCAGCAGCGATGACCAAGGGAAAAAACTGTTTTTT
CASSDDQGKKLFF
>NA|TRBV12-3/TRBV12-4|TRBJ1-1|NA
TGTGCCAGCATGGGGATCACTGAAGCTTTCTTT
CASMGITEAFF
>NA|TRBV11-1|TRBJ1-2|once
TGTGCCAGCAGCTTACCCGGCGGCTATGGCTACACCTTC
CASSLPGGYGYTF
>NA|TRBV6-1|TRBJ1-2|many
TGTGCCAGCAGCCCCCGGACTCCTAACTATGGCTACACCTTC
CASSPRTPNYGYTF
>NA|TRBV10-3|TRBJ1-1|NA
TGTGCCATCAGTGAGGTGGGACAAGGCCCCACTGAAGCTTTCTTT
CAISEVGQGPTEAFF